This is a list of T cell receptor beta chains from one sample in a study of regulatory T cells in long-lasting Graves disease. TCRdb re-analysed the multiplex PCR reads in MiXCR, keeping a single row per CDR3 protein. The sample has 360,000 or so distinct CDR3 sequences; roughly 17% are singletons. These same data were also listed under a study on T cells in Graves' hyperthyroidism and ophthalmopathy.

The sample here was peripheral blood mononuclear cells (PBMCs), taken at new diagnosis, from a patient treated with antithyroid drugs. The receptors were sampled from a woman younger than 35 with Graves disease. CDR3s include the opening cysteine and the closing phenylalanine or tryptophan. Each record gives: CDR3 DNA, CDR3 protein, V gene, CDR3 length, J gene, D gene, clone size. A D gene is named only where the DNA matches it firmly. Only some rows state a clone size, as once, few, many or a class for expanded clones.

cdr3_nt: TGTGCTAGCAGCTTAAAGGGCAGGTGGGATGCAGGGTCCAATGAGCAGTTCTTC
cdr3_aa: CASSLKGRWDAGSNEQFF
v_call: TRBV7-7
cdr3_length: 18
j_call: TRBJ2-1
d_call: -
clone_size: few

cdr3_nt: TGCAGTGCTAGAGCCGGGACTAGCGCCTCCTACGAGCAGTACTTC
cdr3_aa: CSARAGTSASYEQYF
v_call: TRBV20-1
cdr3_length: 15
j_call: TRBJ2-7
d_call: TRBD2
clone_size: many

cdr3_nt: TGTGCCAGCAGTCCCGAGGACAGAACTTACTACGAGCAGTACTTC
cdr3_aa: CASSPEDRTYYEQYF
v_call: TRBV28
cdr3_length: 15
j_call: TRBJ2-7
d_call: -
clone_size: many

cdr3_nt: TGTGCCAGCAGTTCCAGGGGGCGATCGTTTCCGAACACCGGGGAGCTGTTTTTT
cdr3_aa: CASSSRGRSFPNTGELFF
v_call: TRBV6-5
cdr3_length: 18
j_call: TRBJ2-2
d_call: TRBD1
clone_size: -

cdr3_nt: TGTGCCAGCAGCCAAGATTGGGCGGGAGGCCGTTACACAGATACGCAGTATTTT
cdr3_aa: CASSQDWAGGRYTDTQYF
v_call: TRBV4-2
cdr3_length: 18
j_call: TRBJ2-3
d_call: TRBD2
clone_size: few

cdr3_nt: TGTGCCATCAGATCAGACGGGTCAACAGAAACTGAAGCTTTCTTT
cdr3_aa: CAIRSDGSTETEAFF
v_call: TRBV10-3
cdr3_length: 15
j_call: TRBJ1-1
d_call: -
clone_size: many

cdr3_nt: TGTGCCAGCAGCCTTAACGGACAGCTCCAGTACTTC
cdr3_aa: CASSLNGQLQYF
v_call: TRBV5-4
cdr3_length: 12
j_call: TRBJ2-4
d_call: -
clone_size: -

cdr3_nt: TGTGTCAGCAGTTTAGCTCCCCTCCTAGCGGGGGCGAACAATGAGCAGTTCTTC
cdr3_aa: CVSSLAPLLAGANNEQFF
v_call: TRBV28
cdr3_length: 18
j_call: TRBJ2-1
d_call: TRBD2
clone_size: few

cdr3_nt: TGCGCCAGCAGTGACATCGGTTCACCCCTCCACTTT
cdr3_aa: CASSDIGSPLHF
v_call: TRBV4-1
cdr3_length: 12
j_call: TRBJ1-6
d_call: -
clone_size: -

cdr3_nt: TGCAGTGCTATATACCCAGGTCGGGGTCCTGAAGCTTTCTTT
cdr3_aa: CSAIYPGRGPEAFF
v_call: TRBV20-1
cdr3_length: 14
j_call: TRBJ1-1
d_call: -
clone_size: many

cdr3_nt: TGTGCCAGCAGCCCCCGTGGAGGGAGGATATGTTTGGGTGAAAAACTGTTTTTT
cdr3_aa: CASSPRGGRICLGEKLFF
v_call: TRBV7-3
cdr3_length: 18
j_call: TRBJ1-4
d_call: -
clone_size: many

cdr3_nt: TGTGCCAGCAGCTTAGATCTGGGAGCGGGGTATGGCTACACCTTC
cdr3_aa: CASSLDLGAGYGYTF
v_call: TRBV7-2
cdr3_length: 15
j_call: TRBJ1-2
d_call: -
clone_size: -

cdr3_nt: TGTGCCAGCTCACCACCCACCGGGTCGGCAACTTACAATGAGCAGTTCTTC
cdr3_aa: CASSPPTGSATYNEQFF
v_call: TRBV18
cdr3_length: 17
j_call: TRBJ2-1
d_call: -
clone_size: many

cdr3_nt: TGCAGCGTAGAACTAGAGGCGGAGACCCAGTACTTC
cdr3_aa: CSVELEAETQYF
v_call: TRBV29-1
cdr3_length: 12
j_call: TRBJ2-5
d_call: -
clone_size: few

cdr3_nt: TGTGCCAGCAGCGTCAAAAACACCGGGGAGCTGTTTTTT
cdr3_aa: CASSVKNTGELFF
v_call: TRBV11-2
cdr3_length: 13
j_call: TRBJ2-2
d_call: -
clone_size: many

cdr3_nt: TGTGCCAGCAGTGAATCGGTAGGGAGTAGCACAGATACGCAGTATTTT
cdr3_aa: CASSESVGSSTDTQYF
v_call: TRBV6-2/TRBV6-3
cdr3_length: 16
j_call: TRBJ2-3
d_call: -
clone_size: few

cdr3_nt: TGTGCCAGCAGTTTTGGGACTCATTCACCCCTCCACTTT
cdr3_aa: CASSFGTHSPLHF
v_call: TRBV12-3/TRBV12-4
cdr3_length: 13
j_call: TRBJ1-6
d_call: -
clone_size: -

cdr3_nt: TGTGCCAGCAGTTTAGATAGGTGGACTAGCGGGGGACGGGAGCAGTTCTTC
cdr3_aa: CASSLDRWTSGGREQFF
v_call: TRBV27
cdr3_length: 17
j_call: TRBJ2-1
d_call: TRBD2
clone_size: many

cdr3_nt: TGTGCCAGCAGTACCAGGGCGGGGGCGGTTGGCTACACCTTC
cdr3_aa: CASSTRAGAVGYTF
v_call: TRBV12-3/TRBV12-4
cdr3_length: 14
j_call: TRBJ1-2
d_call: -
clone_size: many

cdr3_nt: TGTGCCAGCAGCTTTGGCAGGGGGGCCTATGAGCAGTTCTTC
cdr3_aa: CASSFGRGAYEQFF
v_call: TRBV7-2
cdr3_length: 14
j_call: TRBJ2-1
d_call: -
clone_size: few

cdr3_nt: TGTGCCAGCAGTTTATCCGGGGCAAGCAATCAGCCCCAGCATTTT
cdr3_aa: CASSLSGASNQPQHF
v_call: TRBV12-3/TRBV12-4
cdr3_length: 15
j_call: TRBJ1-5
d_call: -
clone_size: many

cdr3_nt: TGTGCCAGCAGTTTGGGTAGCGGGTTCAATGAGCAGTTCTTC
cdr3_aa: CASSLGSGFNEQFF
v_call: TRBV28
cdr3_length: 14
j_call: TRBJ2-1
d_call: TRBD2
clone_size: many

cdr3_nt: TGTGCCAGCAGTGAAGAGGCCGGGAGATCCTACGAGCAGTACTTC
cdr3_aa: CASSEEAGRSYEQYF
v_call: TRBV6-1
cdr3_length: 15
j_call: TRBJ2-7
d_call: -
clone_size: many

cdr3_nt: TGTGCCAGCAGTGTAGCGGGAGCCACCGGGGAGCTGTTTTTT
cdr3_aa: CASSVAGATGELFF
v_call: TRBV6-4
cdr3_length: 14
j_call: TRBJ2-2
d_call: TRBD2
clone_size: -

cdr3_nt: TGCAGCGTTGGCGGGAGGGCCGGGGAGACCCAGTACTTC
cdr3_aa: CSVGGRAGETQYF
v_call: TRBV29-1
cdr3_length: 13
j_call: TRBJ2-5
d_call: TRBD2
clone_size: -

cdr3_nt: TGTGCCATCAAGCGAGCAGGGGGGGATACGCAGTATTTT
cdr3_aa: CAIKRAGGDTQYF
v_call: TRBV10-3
cdr3_length: 13
j_call: TRBJ2-3
d_call: -
clone_size: many

cdr3_nt: TGTGCCAGCAGCCAAGGACTTCTCGGGACTAGCGGATACAATGAGCAGTTCTTC
cdr3_aa: CASSQGLLGTSGYNEQFF
v_call: TRBV4-2
cdr3_length: 18
j_call: TRBJ2-1
d_call: TRBD2
clone_size: few

cdr3_nt: TGCAGTGCTCGCAACCAGGGTCTGAGGGACTACGAGCAGTACTTC
cdr3_aa: CSARNQGLRDYEQYF
v_call: TRBV20-1
cdr3_length: 15
j_call: TRBJ2-7
d_call: -
clone_size: many

cdr3_nt: TGTGCCACCGCTCCTCCCGAGGGGGCTAGAGATACGCAGTATTTT
cdr3_aa: CATAPPEGARDTQYF
v_call: TRBV24-1
cdr3_length: 15
j_call: TRBJ2-3
d_call: TRBD1
clone_size: few

cdr3_nt: TGTGCCAGCAGTCATTTCCGGGACAAATTGAACACTGAAGCTTTCTTT
cdr3_aa: CASSHFRDKLNTEAFF
v_call: TRBV6-1
cdr3_length: 16
j_call: TRBJ1-1
d_call: -
clone_size: many

cdr3_nt: TGTGCCAGCTCGCCCACACTAGCGGCCCTTGGGGAGACCCAGTACTTC
cdr3_aa: CASSPTLAALGETQYF
v_call: TRBV18
cdr3_length: 16
j_call: TRBJ2-5
d_call: TRBD2
clone_size: many

cdr3_nt: TGTGCCAGCAGTCCCTCGACAGGGGCGGGGGTTCAGCCCCAGCATTTT
cdr3_aa: CASSPSTGAGVQPQHF
v_call: TRBV28
cdr3_length: 16
j_call: TRBJ1-5
d_call: TRBD1
clone_size: -

cdr3_nt: TGTGCCAGCAGCCCGGTGCCAAACACTGAAGCTTTCTTT
cdr3_aa: CASSPVPNTEAFF
v_call: TRBV7-3
cdr3_length: 13
j_call: TRBJ1-1
d_call: -
clone_size: few

cdr3_nt: TGTGCCAGCAGCTTAGACGGGGTCCGCTCACCCCTCCACTTT
cdr3_aa: CASSLDGVRSPLHF
v_call: TRBV7-9
cdr3_length: 14
j_call: TRBJ1-6
d_call: -
clone_size: many

cdr3_nt: TGCGCCAGCAGCCAAGTAGGGCAAAGTCTGCCCCAGCATTTT
cdr3_aa: CASSQVGQSLPQHF
v_call: TRBV5-1
cdr3_length: 14
j_call: TRBJ1-5
d_call: -
clone_size: -

cdr3_nt: TGTGCCAGCCACTTACTTAACACTGGAGCTTTCTTT
cdr3_aa: CASHLLNTGAFF
v_call: TRBV28
cdr3_length: 12
j_call: TRBJ1-1
d_call: -
clone_size: -

cdr3_nt: TGTGCCAGCAGTTTAGCGGACAGGGTAAGCACTGAAGCTTTCTTT
cdr3_aa: CASSLADRVSTEAFF
v_call: TRBV12-3/TRBV12-4
cdr3_length: 15
j_call: TRBJ1-1
d_call: TRBD1
clone_size: many

cdr3_nt: TGTGCCAGCAGCATAATTCGTTCGGTCAGGGGAACTTTCTTT
cdr3_aa: CASSIIRSVRGTFF
v_call: TRBV7-2
cdr3_length: 14
j_call: TRBJ1-1
d_call: -
clone_size: -

cdr3_nt: TGTGCCAGTAGTTCCCGTGGGGGGCCTGAAAATTCACCCCTCCACTTT
cdr3_aa: CASSSRGGPENSPLHF
v_call: TRBV19
cdr3_length: 16
j_call: TRBJ1-6
d_call: -
clone_size: -

cdr3_nt: TGTGCCAGCAGTTTCGAATGGGACTACAGGGCAGAAAACAAATCTAGCACAGATACGCAGTATTTT
cdr3_aa: CASSFEWDYRAENKSSTDTQYF
v_call: TRBV27
cdr3_length: 22
j_call: TRBJ2-3
d_call: -
clone_size: few

cdr3_nt: TGTGCCAGCAGCGTGGACAGTAGCTCCTACAATGAGCAGTTCTTC
cdr3_aa: CASSVDSSSYNEQFF
v_call: TRBV7-2
cdr3_length: 15
j_call: TRBJ2-1
d_call: -
clone_size: many

cdr3_nt: TGTGCCAGCAGCCAAGAAAGTAGACAATACTCCGGGCAGCCCCAGCATTTT
cdr3_aa: CASSQESRQYSGQPQHF
v_call: TRBV4-2
cdr3_length: 17
j_call: TRBJ1-5
d_call: -
clone_size: few

cdr3_nt: TGTGCCAGCAGTCCACGGTCTTTAGGGAGTTATAGCAATCAGCCCCAGCATTTT
cdr3_aa: CASSPRSLGSYSNQPQHF
v_call: TRBV28
cdr3_length: 18
j_call: TRBJ1-5
d_call: -
clone_size: -

cdr3_nt: TGTGCCAGCAGCCAGGGCAACACTGAAGCTTCCTTT
cdr3_aa: CASSQGNTEASF
v_call: TRBV3-1
cdr3_length: 12
j_call: TRBJ1-1
d_call: -
clone_size: -

cdr3_nt: TGTGCCAGCAGTTACAGTTTAGGGACTTTGCAGTTCTTC
cdr3_aa: CASSYSLGTLQFF
v_call: TRBV6-5
cdr3_length: 13
j_call: TRBJ2-1
d_call: -
clone_size: few

cdr3_nt: TGTGCCAGCAGTTTAGTAGGGGCGACCACTGAAGCTTTCTTT
cdr3_aa: CASSLVGATTEAFF
v_call: TRBV12-3/TRBV12-4
cdr3_length: 14
j_call: TRBJ1-1
d_call: -
clone_size: few